The 5 T cell receptor beta chains listed next were all sequenced from one sample in a study of blood T cell repertoires in COVID-19. Measured with immunoSEQ multiplex PCR; TCRdb has only the in-frame clones, and not every one. The sample has tens of thousands of clones, roughly 80% seen once. Sequencing was done on a sample of peripheral blood. These receptors were taken from a human donor in a cohort sampled during active or convalescent COVID-19.

The chain links TRBV5-8 to TRBJ1-1, with 9 bases matching TRBD1. V shed 2 bases, J shed 5 bases, and the junction held 4 bases outside the gene matches. The germline gives CDR1 SGHTS, CDR2 YDEGEE. The CDR3 loop spans 14 amino acids. The CDR3 region is CASSLTGGRTEAFF. The CDR3 coding sequence is TGTGCCAGCAGCTTAACAGGGGGCAGGACTGAAGCTTTCTTT.

This clone was observed a single time. V is TRBV7-9 and J is TRBJ1-3; TRBD1 matches at 7 bases. The V gene's germline CDR1 is SEHNR and CDR2 FQNEAQ (reference sequence). With V trimmed by 4 bases and J by 0 bases, 6 bases remained unmatched. The CDR3 covers 16 residues. The CDR3 DNA reads as TGTGCCAGCAGCTCGACAGGGCAGAGCTCTGGAAACACCATATATTTT. The encoded protein is CASSSTGQSSGNTIYF.

A few counts support this clone. The chain uses TRBV3-1 (or the pseudogene TRBV3-2) and TRBJ1-6, with 9 bases that match TRBD1. Germline CDR1 LGHDT, CDR2 YNNKEL (reference sequence). The junction had 7 bases not matched to a gene; V was cut back by 6 bases and J by 7 bases. The CDR3 has 15 amino acids. CDR3 in amino acids: CASSPRTGVNSPLHF. DNA of the CDR3: TGTGCCAGCAGTCCTAGGACAGGGGTAAATTCACCCCTCCACTTT.

The rearrangement uses TRBV19 and TRBJ1-5; D is undetermined. The CDR3 spans 15 residues. The V and J ends lost 7 bases and 0 bases respectively, with 13 bases between them. Looked up from germline, CDR1 is LNHDA and CDR2 is SQIVND (reference sequence). CDR3 sequence (DNA): TGTGCCAGTAAAGACCAGGCAAATAGCAATCAGCCCCAGCATTTT. As protein: CASKDQANSNQPQHF.

The rearrangement uses TRBV27 and TRBJ2-1; maybe TRBD2 (7 bases). Trimming stripped 2 bases from V and 8 bases from J, with 16 bases between. This CDR3 contains 15 residues. The germline V gene has CDR1 MNHEY and CDR2 SMNVEV (reference sequence). The CDR3 DNA reads TGTGCCAGCAGTTTAATAGGGGGGGCTGCCTATGAGCAGTTCTTC. Protein: CASSLIGGAAYEQFF.